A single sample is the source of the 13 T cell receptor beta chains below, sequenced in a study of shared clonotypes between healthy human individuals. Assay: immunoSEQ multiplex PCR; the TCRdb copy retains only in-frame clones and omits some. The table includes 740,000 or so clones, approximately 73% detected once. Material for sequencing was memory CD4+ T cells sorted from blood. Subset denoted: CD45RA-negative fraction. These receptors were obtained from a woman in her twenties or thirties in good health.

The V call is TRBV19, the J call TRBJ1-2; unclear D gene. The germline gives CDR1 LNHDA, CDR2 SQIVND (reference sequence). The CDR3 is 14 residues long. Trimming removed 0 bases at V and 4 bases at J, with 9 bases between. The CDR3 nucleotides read TGTGCCAGTAGTATAGATACACCCGGCTATGGCTACACCTTC. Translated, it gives CASSIDTPGYGYTF.

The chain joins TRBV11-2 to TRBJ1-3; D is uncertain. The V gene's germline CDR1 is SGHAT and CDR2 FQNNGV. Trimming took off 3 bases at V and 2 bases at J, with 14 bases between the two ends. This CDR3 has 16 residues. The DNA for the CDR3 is TGTGCCAGCAGCTTGGTCGGACCGGGTCCTGGAAACACCATATATTTT. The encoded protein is CASSLVGPGPGNTIYF.

The CDR3 sequence is CAISEPSRNNEQFF. The CDR3 nucleotides read TGTGCCATCAGTGAGCCAAGTAGGAACAATGAGCAGTTCTTC. The V call is TRBV10-3, the J call TRBJ2-1; D is uncertain. The germline gives CDR1 ENHRY, CDR2 SYGVKD. The V end lost 2 bases, the J end lost 5 bases, and 10 bases lay between the germline ends. CDR3 length: 14 amino acids.

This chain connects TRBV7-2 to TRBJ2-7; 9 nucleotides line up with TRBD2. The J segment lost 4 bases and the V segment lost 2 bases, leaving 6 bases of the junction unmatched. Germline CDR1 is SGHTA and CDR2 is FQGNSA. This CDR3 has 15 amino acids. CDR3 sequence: CASSLSSGTGYEQYF. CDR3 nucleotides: TGTGCCAGCAGCTTATCTAGCGGGACTGGTTACGAGCAGTACTTC.

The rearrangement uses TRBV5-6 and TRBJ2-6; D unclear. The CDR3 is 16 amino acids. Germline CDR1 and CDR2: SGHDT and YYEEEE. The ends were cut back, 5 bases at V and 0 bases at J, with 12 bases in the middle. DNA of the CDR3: TGTGCCAGCAGTCTCAGGAGTTTCTCTGGGGCCAACGTCCTGACTTTC. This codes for CASSLRSFSGANVLTF.

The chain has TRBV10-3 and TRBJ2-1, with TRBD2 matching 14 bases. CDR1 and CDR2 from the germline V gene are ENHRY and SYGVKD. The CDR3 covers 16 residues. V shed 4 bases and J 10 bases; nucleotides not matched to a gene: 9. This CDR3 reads CAISGAGLAGVQEQFF. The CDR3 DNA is TGTGCCATCAGTGGAGCGGGACTAGCGGGAGTTCAGGAGCAGTTCTTC.

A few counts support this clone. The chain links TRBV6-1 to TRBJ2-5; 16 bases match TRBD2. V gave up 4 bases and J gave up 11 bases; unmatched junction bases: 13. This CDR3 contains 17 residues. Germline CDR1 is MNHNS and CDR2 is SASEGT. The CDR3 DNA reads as TGTGCCAGCAGTGTGTCGGGACTAGCGGGAGGGCCGTGGGAGCAGTACTTC. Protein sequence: CASSVSGLAGGPWEQYF.

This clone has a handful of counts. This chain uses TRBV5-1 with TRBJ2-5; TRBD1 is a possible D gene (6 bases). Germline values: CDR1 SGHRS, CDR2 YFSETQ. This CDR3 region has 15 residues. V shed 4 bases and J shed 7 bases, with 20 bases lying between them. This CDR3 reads CASSNQEGVGATQYF. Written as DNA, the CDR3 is TGCGCCAGCAGCAACCAAGAGGGGGTAGGTGCGACCCAGTACTTC.

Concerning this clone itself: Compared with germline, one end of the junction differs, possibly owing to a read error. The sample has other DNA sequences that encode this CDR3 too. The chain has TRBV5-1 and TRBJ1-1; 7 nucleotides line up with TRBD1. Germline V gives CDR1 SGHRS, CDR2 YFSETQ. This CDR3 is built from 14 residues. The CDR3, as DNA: TGCGCTAGCAGCACGGGACAGCCATACACTGAAGCTTTCTTT. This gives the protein CASSTGQPYTEAFF. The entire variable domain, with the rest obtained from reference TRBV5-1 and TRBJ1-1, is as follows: KAGVTQTPRYLIKTRGQQVTLSCSPISGHRSVSWYQQTPGQGLQFLFEYFSETQRNKGNFPGRFSGRQFSNSRSEMNVSTLELGDSALYLCASSTGQPYTEAFFGQGTRLTVV.

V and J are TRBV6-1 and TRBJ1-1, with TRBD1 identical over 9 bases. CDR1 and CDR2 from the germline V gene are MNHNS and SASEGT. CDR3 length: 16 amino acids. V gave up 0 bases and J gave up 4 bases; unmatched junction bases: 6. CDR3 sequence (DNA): TGTGCCAGCAGTGAAGCAGAGGACAGGGGAGTCACTGAAGCTTTCTTT. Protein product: CASSEAEDRGVTEAFF.

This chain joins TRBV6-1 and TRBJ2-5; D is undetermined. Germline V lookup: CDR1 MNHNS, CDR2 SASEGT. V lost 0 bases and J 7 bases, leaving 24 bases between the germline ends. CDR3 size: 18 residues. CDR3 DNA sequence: TGTGCCAGCAGTGAAGCAATAGCCAGCTATAACCCTTCGGGGACCCAGTACTTC. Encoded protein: CASSEAIASYNPSGTQYF.

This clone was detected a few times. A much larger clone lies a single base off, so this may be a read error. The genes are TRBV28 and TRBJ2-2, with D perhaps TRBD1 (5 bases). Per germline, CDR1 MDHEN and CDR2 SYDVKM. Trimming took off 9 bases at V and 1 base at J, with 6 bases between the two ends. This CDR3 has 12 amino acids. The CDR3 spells CASTGNTGELFF. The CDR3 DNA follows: TGTGCCAGTACAGGGAACACCGGGGAGCTGTTTTTT.

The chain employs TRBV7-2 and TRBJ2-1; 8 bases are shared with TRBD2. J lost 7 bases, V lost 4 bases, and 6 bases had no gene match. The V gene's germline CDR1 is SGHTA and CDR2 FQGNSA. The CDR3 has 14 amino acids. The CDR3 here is CASSSRLARNEQFF. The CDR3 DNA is TGTGCCAGCAGCTCCCGACTAGCGCGGAATGAGCAGTTCTTC. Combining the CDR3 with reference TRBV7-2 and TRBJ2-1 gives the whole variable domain GAGVSQSPSNKVTEKGKDVELRCDPISGHTALYWYRQSLGQGLEFLIYFQGNSAPDKSGLPSDRFSAERTGGSVSTLTIQRTQQEDSAVYLCASSSRLARNEQFFGPGTRLTVL.